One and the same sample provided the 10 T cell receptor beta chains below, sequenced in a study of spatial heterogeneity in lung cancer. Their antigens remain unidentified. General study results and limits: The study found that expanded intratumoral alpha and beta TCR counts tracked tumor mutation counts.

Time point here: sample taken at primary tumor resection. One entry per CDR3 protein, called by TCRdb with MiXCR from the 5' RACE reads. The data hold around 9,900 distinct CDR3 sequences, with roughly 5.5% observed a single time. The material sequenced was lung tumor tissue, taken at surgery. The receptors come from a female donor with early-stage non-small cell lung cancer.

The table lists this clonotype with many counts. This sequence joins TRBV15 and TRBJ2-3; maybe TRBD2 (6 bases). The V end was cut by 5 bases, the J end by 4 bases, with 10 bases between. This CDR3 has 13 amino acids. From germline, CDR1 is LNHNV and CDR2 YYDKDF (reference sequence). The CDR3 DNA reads TGTGCCACCAGCGGAGGGGACGCAGATACGCAGTATTTT. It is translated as CATSGGDADTQYF.

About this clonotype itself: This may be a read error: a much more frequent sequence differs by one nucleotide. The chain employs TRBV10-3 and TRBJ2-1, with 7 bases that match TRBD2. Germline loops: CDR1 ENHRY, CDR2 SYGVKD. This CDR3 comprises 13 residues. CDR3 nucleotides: TGTGTCATCACTGGCGGGGGTGGCGATGAGCAGTTCTTC. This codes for CVITGGGGDEQFF.

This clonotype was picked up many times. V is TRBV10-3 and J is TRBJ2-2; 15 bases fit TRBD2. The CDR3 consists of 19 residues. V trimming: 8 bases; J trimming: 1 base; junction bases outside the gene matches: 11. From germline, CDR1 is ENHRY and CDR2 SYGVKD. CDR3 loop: CAIRVSGLAGGQNTGELFF. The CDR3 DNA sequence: TGTGCCATCCGAGTTTCGGGACTAGCGGGGGGCCAGAACACCGGGGAGCTGTTTTTT.

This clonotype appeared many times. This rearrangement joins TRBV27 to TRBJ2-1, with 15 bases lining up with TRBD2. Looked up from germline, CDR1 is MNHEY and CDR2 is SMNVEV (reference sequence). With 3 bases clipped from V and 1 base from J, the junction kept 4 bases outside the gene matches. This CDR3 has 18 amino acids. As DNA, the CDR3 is TGTGCCAGCAGTTTTGGACTAGCGGGAGGGCCGTCCTACAATGAGCAGTTCTTC. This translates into CASSFGLAGGPSYNEQFF.

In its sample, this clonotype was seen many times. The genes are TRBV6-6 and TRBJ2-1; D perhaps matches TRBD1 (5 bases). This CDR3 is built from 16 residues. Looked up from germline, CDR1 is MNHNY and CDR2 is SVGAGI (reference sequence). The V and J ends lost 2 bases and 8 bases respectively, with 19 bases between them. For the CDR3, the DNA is TGTGCCAGCAGTTACCAGACAGCTCGCTATGGTGATGAGCAGTTCTTC. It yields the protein CASSYQTARYGDEQFF.

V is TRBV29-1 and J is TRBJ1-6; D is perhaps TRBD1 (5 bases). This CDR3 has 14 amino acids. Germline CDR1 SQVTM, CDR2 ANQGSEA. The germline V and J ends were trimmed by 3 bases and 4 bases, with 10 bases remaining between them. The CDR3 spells CSVDRGLYNSPLHF. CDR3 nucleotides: TGCAGCGTTGATCGGGGCCTTTATAATTCACCCCTCCACTTT.

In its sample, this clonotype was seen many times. In DNA, the CDR3 is TGTGCCAGCAGCCGCCCCGGGCAGTGGGGGTCCTACGAGCAGTACTTC. This codes for CASSRPGQWGSYEQYF. This sequence joins TRBV12-3 or TRBV12-4 and TRBJ2-7; D possibly matches TRBD1 or TRBD2 (5 bases each). CDR3 length: 16 residues. The ends were cut back, 6 bases at V and 1 base at J, with 19 bases in the middle.

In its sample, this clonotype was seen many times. The CDR3 protein is CASSTINHGYTF. As DNA, the CDR3 is TGTGCCAGCAGCACTATCAACCATGGCTACACCTTC. The V gene is TRBV7-2, the J gene TRBJ1-2; D gene unclear. Germline CDR1 and CDR2: SGHTA and FQGNSA. V gave up 5 bases and J gave up 6 bases, with 10 bases separating them. The CDR3 has 12 residues.

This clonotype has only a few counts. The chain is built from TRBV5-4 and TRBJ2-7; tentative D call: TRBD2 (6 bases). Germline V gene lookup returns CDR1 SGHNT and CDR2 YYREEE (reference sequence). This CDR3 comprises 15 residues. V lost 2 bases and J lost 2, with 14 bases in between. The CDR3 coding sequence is TGTGCCAGCAGCTTAATGACTAGTGGAACCTACGAGCAGTACTTC. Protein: CASSLMTSGTYEQYF.

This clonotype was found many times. The CDR3 loop reads CASSPGLAGGHEQYF. DNA of the CDR3: TGTGCCAGCAGCCCCGGACTAGCGGGGGGGCATGAGCAGTACTTC. The gene calls are TRBV7-2 and TRBJ2-7, with 15 bases identical to TRBD2. Germline V gene data show CDR1 as SGHTA and CDR2 as FQGNSA. This CDR3 region has 15 residues. Trimming took 5 bases from V and 7 from J; bases not matched to a gene: 6.